Given below is one TCR beta chain in context. The antigen remains unidentified. The data were taken from a study of beta chain features in type 1 diabetes. The sequenced template was cDNA made from the entire isolated RNA. Profiling relied on immunoSEQ multiplex PCR, and the TCRdb table lists in-frame clones only, not all of them. The table lists 200,000 to 300,000 clones, around 20% of them singletons. Study-wide results and caveats: Within each of all four CD4+ subsets, Type 1 diabetes patients had TCRB CDR3s that were moderately but significantly shorter.

V gave up 7 bases and J gave up 7 bases; unmatched junction bases: 3. The CDR3 length is 11 residues. Germline CDR1 reads MDHEN; CDR2 reads SYDVKM. The sequence derives from a woman aged 40 to 55 with type 1 diabetes. The material sequenced was naive CD4+ T cells from blood. The genes are TRBV28 and TRBJ1-1; 7 nucleotides line up with TRBD1. CDR3 nucleotide sequence: TGTGCCAGCAAATACAGGGGTGAAGCTTTCTTT. It codes for CASKYRGEAFF.